This TCR beta chain was captured in a study of T cell responses to AZD1222 COVID-19 vaccine (dated by TCRdb to the early 2020s). Some background on the complete study: AZD1222 recipients whose second dose came at about 4 weeks and those whose second dose came at about 12 weeks were combined into one group, since spike-specific TCR depth and breadth did not differ between the two schedules. TCR sequencing was performed for about 250 trial participants, of whom some 200 were given two doses of AZD1222 and approximately 25 were given two doses of MenACWY control vaccine. Trial participants were enrolled by age into subgroups of 18-55, 56-69 and 70-plus years, and around 150, 29 and 61 TCR-sequenced participants, respectively, were included in these subgroups. General findings and caveats noted by the study authors: The 56-69-year group was small, and its depth increase did not reach significance, likely because of low power. Because no samples from the day 14 peak response were available, repertoires could be characterized only after the peak T cell response. Participants were mostly white British and included more females than males, and it was suggested by the authors that clonal diversity may have been underestimated. CD4 TCRs associated with the vaccine covered the entire spike protein, and the dominant responses were in regions 160-218 and 743-854. After two AZD1222 doses, spike-specific TCR breadth and depth were significantly higher than at day 0 and than in MenACWY recipients. Epitopes outside the regions mutated in the B.1.351 and B.1.1.7 variants were reportedly recognized by nearly half of the unique spike-specific TCRs. Conclusions about previously exposed vaccinees are limited because only a handful of AZD1222 recipients were SARS-CoV-2 seropositive at baseline.

What this sample's time point label stands for: baseline before first vaccination. Vaccinee samples came from UK trials COV001 and COV002, including a single-blind randomized controlled phase 2/3 trial of AZD1222 (ChAdOx1 nCoV-19) in healthy adults. Trial participant PBMC samples were collected at day 0 and day 28 after the second dose for TCRbeta chain sequencing. Per the germline V gene, SNHLY is the CDR1 and FYNNEI is the CDR2. From cysteine to phenylalanine, the CDR3 is 14 amino acids long. Kept here is only the CDR3 DNA, which spans 42 bases and is read in frame from base 1. V lost 6 bases and J lost 1 base, and the count of bases not matched to a germline gene is 3. Notes on this clone: Its antigen is currently not known. The sample holds no much larger clone one base away, and base qualities are not on file.

The CDR3 regions of human TCRbeta chains were subjected to immunosequencing. The original methods were these. Repertoire TCRs were checked for matches against a reference library of SARS-CoV-2-specific TCRs that had been generated using the MIRA antigen-specificity platform. Breadth was defined as the fraction of unique TCRs that were SARS-CoV-2-associated. Depth was defined as the fraction of total T cells that were SARS-CoV-2-associated. Each spike-specific TCR was assigned to its reactive spike region and to a CD4 or CD8 class using the MIRA data. Log10-transformed breadth and depth values were compared by one-way ANOVA with Sidak's multiple comparisons tests. Held by TCRdb, this immuneACCESS table contains in-frame sequences only and omits some clones. Under half of the omission traces to an unresolved V gene where checked; the cause of the rest is unknown. The V and J calls and clone size were taken over from that table, and D and trimming were inferred from the DNA. Here the sample has over 150,000 clones; around 90% occur a single time. The ten most abundant clones make up roughly 6% of the sample.

This TCR was sampled from an adult in good health. The source was peripheral blood, collected on day 0 of AZD1222 vaccination. This chain joins TRBV2 to TRBJ2-5; TRBD1 fits 9 bases in the junction. CDR3 protein: CASRGTGLQETQYF. The DNA sequence is as follows: TGTGCCAGCAGGGGGACAGGGCTCCAAGAGACCCAGTACTTC.